This T cell receptor beta chain was retrieved from a study of shared clonotypes between healthy human individuals. CD45RO-negative, CCR7-positively selected cells formed the naive CD8 fraction, excluding terminally differentiated effector memory CD45RA+ cells. This clone showed up just once. Clones were sequenced by immunoSEQ multiplex PCR, and TCRdb holds only the in-frame ones, with some missing. The sample holds hundreds of thousands of clones; about 95% are singletons and the top ten take around 0.11%. Sequencing was performed on naive CD8+ T cells sorted from blood. The TCR originated in a woman between 25 and 40 years old in good health.

In DNA form, the CDR3 reads TGTGCCAGCAGCCGAGAACGGGACACTAATGAAAAACTGTTTTTT. Protein product: CASSRERDTNEKLFF. V gene TRBV7-9 combines with J gene TRBJ1-4; D might be TRBD1 (5 bases). CDR1 is SEHNR and CDR2 is FQNEAQ in the germline V gene (reference sequence). Trimming shortened V by 5 bases and J by 2 bases, and 12 bases separated the two germline ends. The CDR3 length is 15 residues.